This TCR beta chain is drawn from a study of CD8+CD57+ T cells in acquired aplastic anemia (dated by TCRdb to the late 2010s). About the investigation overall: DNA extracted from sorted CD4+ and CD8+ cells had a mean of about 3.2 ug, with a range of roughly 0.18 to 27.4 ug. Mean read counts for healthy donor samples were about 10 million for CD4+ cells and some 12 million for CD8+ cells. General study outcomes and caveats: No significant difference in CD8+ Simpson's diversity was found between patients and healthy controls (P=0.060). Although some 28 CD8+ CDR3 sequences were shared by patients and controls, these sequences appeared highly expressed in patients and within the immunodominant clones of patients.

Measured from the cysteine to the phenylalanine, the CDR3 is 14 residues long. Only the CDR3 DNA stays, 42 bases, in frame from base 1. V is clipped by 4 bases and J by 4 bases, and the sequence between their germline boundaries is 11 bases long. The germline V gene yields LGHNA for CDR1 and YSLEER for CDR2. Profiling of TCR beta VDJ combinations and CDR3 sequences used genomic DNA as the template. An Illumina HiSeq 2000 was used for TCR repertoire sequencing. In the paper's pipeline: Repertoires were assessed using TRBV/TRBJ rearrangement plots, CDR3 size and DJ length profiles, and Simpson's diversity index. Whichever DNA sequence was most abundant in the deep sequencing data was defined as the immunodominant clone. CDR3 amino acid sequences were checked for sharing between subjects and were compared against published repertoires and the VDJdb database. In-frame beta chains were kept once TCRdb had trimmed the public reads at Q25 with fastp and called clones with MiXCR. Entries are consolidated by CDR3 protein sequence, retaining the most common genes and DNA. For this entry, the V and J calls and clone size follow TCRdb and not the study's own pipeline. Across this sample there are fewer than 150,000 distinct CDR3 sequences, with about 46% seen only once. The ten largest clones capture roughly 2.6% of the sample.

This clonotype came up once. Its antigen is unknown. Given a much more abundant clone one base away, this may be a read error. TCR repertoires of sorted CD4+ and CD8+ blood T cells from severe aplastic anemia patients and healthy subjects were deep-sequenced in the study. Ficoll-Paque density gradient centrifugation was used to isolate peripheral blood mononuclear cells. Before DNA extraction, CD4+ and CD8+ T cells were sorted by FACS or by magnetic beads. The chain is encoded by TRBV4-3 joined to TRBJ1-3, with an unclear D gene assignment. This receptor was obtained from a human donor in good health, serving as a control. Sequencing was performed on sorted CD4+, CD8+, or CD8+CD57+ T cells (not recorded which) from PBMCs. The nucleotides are TGCGCCAGCAGCCGAGAGTTACGAGGAAACACCATATATTTT. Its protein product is CASSRELRGNTIYF.